This T cell receptor (beta chain) comes out of a study of cytomegalovirus exposure and HLA in healthy donors. The CDR3 is made up of 16 amino acids. The germline CDR1 and CDR2 sequences are SGDLS and YYNGEE. The V end lost 0 bases, the J end lost 5 bases, and 17 bases lay between the germline ends. The PCR had 60 Vbeta and 13 Jbeta primers. Here immunoSEQ multiplex PCR was the method, and the copy in TCRdb shows in-frame clones only, minus some. Of approximately 180,000 clones in the sample, roughly 77% were seen once. Sequences were obtained from PBMCs. The J gene is TRBJ1-2, the V gene TRBV9; maybe TRBD1 (6 bases). The TCR sequence derives from a woman aged 50 to 60 in good health and CMV-seronegative. The DNA of the CDR3 is TGTGCCAGCAGCGTAGGTTCAGGGGCATGGGGGTATGGCTACACCTTC. It encodes CASSVGSGAWGYGYTF.